This entry is about one TCR beta chain. The data derive from a study of blood T cell repertoires in COVID-19. Generated by immunoSEQ multiplex PCR, the TCRdb table keeps only in-frame clones and is missing some. The table shows more than 350,000 clones, with 85% to 90% occurring only once. CDR3 length: 12 amino acids. Germline V CDR1 and CDR2: MNHNY, SVGAGI (reference sequence). V dropped 10 bases and J dropped 0 bases, with 9 bases sitting between them. The sequence derives from a man between 18 and 29 years old who had recovered from COVID-19. The chain couples TRBV6-6 to TRBJ1-2; possibly TRBD1 for D (5 bases). Sequenced sample: PBMCs or T cells enriched from blood (not recorded which). DNA of the CDR3: TGTGCCATACACAGGTCTAACTATGGCTACACCTTC. This gives the protein CAIHRSNYGYTF.